This TCR beta chain was obtained from a study of beta chain features in type 1 diabetes. Findings of the study overall: PCR might show a preference for shorter templates, equally across patients and controls. Naive, central memory and Treg TCRB repertoires appeared more alike in patients than in healthy donors. Within each of all four CD4+ subsets, Type 1 diabetes patients had TCRB CDR3s that were moderately but significantly shorter.

Note on this clone: Its antigen is not identified.

As every portion of the isolated RNA was reverse transcribed, the sequencing read expressed TCRB transcripts. Each sample of naive, central memory or regulatory T cells had, on average, about 3.6 million reads. The method was immunoSEQ multiplex PCR; TCRdb's version includes in-frame clones alone and lacks a portion of them. Here the sample spans 200,000 to 250,000 clones, 9.6% being singletons. This CDR3 comprises 15 residues. The V gene lost 2 bases and the J gene lost 1 base, with 11 bases spanning the gap. Germline CDR1 SGHRS, CDR2 YFSETQ. Input material: naive CD4+ T cells from blood. V and J are TRBV5-1 and TRBJ2-3; D call uncertain. The TCR sequence derives from a young woman in good health. The CDR3 loop is CASSFNPGGTDTQYF. The CDR3 nucleotides read TGCGCCAGCAGCTTCAATCCAGGCGGCACAGATACGCAGTATTTT.